The subject of this entry is one T cell receptor beta chain. This sample was included in a study of control samples from healthy donors and cancer patients. Trimming removed 4 bases from V and 1 base from J; junction bases left unmatched: 9. The CDR3 is 16 residues long. Germline V CDR1 and CDR2: ENHRY, SYGVKD. Libraries were prepared by immunoSEQ multiplex PCR; TCRdb keeps only in-frame clonotypes and omits some of them. Of some 11,000 clones in the sample, roughly 94% were seen once. The chain is built from TRBV10-3 and TRBJ1-2; 7 positions match TRBD1. The receptor was isolated from a man between 65 and 79 years old with head and neck cancer. The sequencing sample was made of PBMCs. CDR3: CAISGLQGLSNYGYTF. CDR3 bases: TGTGCCATCAGTGGGCTACAGGGGTTGAGTAACTATGGCTACACCTTC.